Presented here are 15 T cell receptor beta chains from one specimen sequenced in a study of shared clonotypes between healthy human individuals. In the naive CD8 group, cells lacked CD45RO and were positively selected for CCR7, so terminally differentiated effector memory CD45RA+ cells were left out. The assay was immunoSEQ multiplex PCR, and TCRdb's table has in-frame clones only and misses some. This sample carries around 2.1 million clones, around 93% of them seen once, and the ten largest clones take more than 1.5%. Specimen: naive CD8+ T cells from PBMCs. Receptor source: a man aged 18 to 30 in good health. Some clones in this sample may be carry-over from other donors' samples.

This clone was picked up one time. This sequence joins TRBV4-3 and TRBJ1-4, with 8 bases matching TRBD1. V was pared by 4 bases and J by 1 base, with 8 bases of the junction left unmatched. This CDR3 spans 17 amino acids. Germline CDR1 reads LGHNA; CDR2 reads YSLEER. The CDR3 sequence: CASSPGQGRGTNEKLFF. CDR3 DNA: TGCGCCAGCAGCCCTGGACAGGGAAGGGGAACTAATGAAAAACTGTTTTTT.

Worth noting for this clone: Other nucleotide sequences from this sample produce the same CDR3. This chain connects TRBV7-2 to TRBJ2-7, with 7 positions matching TRBD1. Germline V gene data show CDR1 as SGHTA and CDR2 as FQGNSA. The CDR3 consists of 14 residues. Trimming at V came to 4 bases and at J to 4 bases, leaving 7 bases not matched to a gene. CDR3: CASSSRDSRYEQYF. The CDR3 DNA is TGTGCCAGCAGCTCCCGGGACAGTCGGTACGAGCAGTACTTC.

This sequence joins TRBV5-1 and TRBJ2-2; D is undetermined. Trimming took 2 bases from V and 0 from J, leaving 8 bases between them. The length of the CDR3 is 15 residues. Germline values: CDR1 SGHRS, CDR2 YFSETQ. The CDR3 bases are TGCGCCAGCAGCTTCACGTACGCGAACACCGGGGAGCTGTTTTTT. Translated: CASSFTYANTGELFF.

This chain uses TRBV4-1 with TRBJ2-2; D is ambiguous. CDR1 and CDR2 from the germline V gene are MGHRA and YSYEKL. The CDR3 extends over 16 amino acids. Trimming cost V 1 base and J 1 base, with 10 bases left between them. This CDR3 is CASSQVAWRNTGELFF. In DNA form, the CDR3 reads TGCGCCAGCAGCCAAGTGGCGTGGAGGAACACCGGGGAGCTGTTTTTT.

J is TRBJ1-1 and V is TRBV19; D gene unclear. Germline CDR1 reads LNHDA; CDR2 reads SQIVND (reference sequence). The CDR3 spans 15 residues. Trimming shortened V by 5 bases and J by 2 bases, and 15 bases separated the two germline ends. CDR3 DNA sequence: TGTGCCAGTAGTCACCTCAGGACGGGTAACACTGAAGCTTTCTTT. Translated, it gives CASSHLRTGNTEAFF.

The chain is built from TRBV2 and TRBJ1-1; D gene uncertain. The CDR3 extends over 14 amino acids. V lost 6 bases and J lost 0, with 11 bases in between. CDR1 and CDR2 from the germline V gene are SNHLY and FYNNEI. The CDR3 loop reads CASSQWIMNTEAFF. The CDR3 nucleotides read TGTGCCAGCAGCCAGTGGATCATGAACACTGAAGCTTTCTTT. Variable domain in full (rest from reference TRBV2 and TRBJ1-1): EPEVTQTPSHQVTQMGQEVILRCVPISNHLYFYWYRQILGQKVEFLVSFYNNEISEKSEIFDDQFSVERPDGSNFTLKIRSTKLEDSAMYFCASSQWIMNTEAFFGQGTRLTVV.

J is TRBJ2-1 and V is TRBV27; D possibly corresponds to TRBD1 (6 bases). Per germline, CDR1 MNHEY and CDR2 SMNVEV (reference sequence). The CDR3 is 15 amino acids. V lost 6 bases and J 2 bases, leaving 14 bases between the germline ends. The CDR3 loop is CASSLGQLPYNEQFF. The CDR3 region has the DNA TGTGCCAGCAGCCTCGGACAGTTACCCTACAATGAGCAGTTCTTC.

This chain joins TRBV27 and TRBJ2-7; no definite D call. Germline CDR1 and CDR2: MNHEY and SMNVEV (reference sequence). The CDR3 extends over 14 amino acids. V lost 0 bases to trimming and J lost 7 bases, with 13 bases between them. DNA of the CDR3: TGTGCCAGCAGTTTATCTTTGTCTGGGTGGGAGCAGTACTTC. Amino acid sequence: CASSLSLSGWEQYF.

Notes on this clone: Other DNA sequences in this sample translate to the same CDR3. This rearrangement joins TRBV5-1 to TRBJ2-3, with D possibly being TRBD1 (6 bases). This CDR3 spans 14 amino acids. V lost 4 bases and J lost 3, with 12 bases in between. Germline values: CDR1 SGHRS, CDR2 YFSETQ. The chain's CDR3 is CASSLYRVTDTQYF. CDR3 nucleotides: TGCGCCAGCAGCCTTTACAGGGTTACAGATACGCAGTATTTT.

This sequence joins TRBV28 and TRBJ2-1; D is uncertain. The CDR3 covers 20 residues. Trimming shortened V by 4 bases and J by 0 bases, and 25 bases separated the two germline ends. Germline CDR1 is MDHEN and CDR2 is SYDVKM. The DNA of the CDR3 is TGTGCCAGCAGTTACCCGGAAGGATTCCGATCACCGAGCTCCTACAATGAGCAGTTCTTC. Its protein product is CASSYPEGFRSPSSYNEQFF.

The chain links TRBV27 to TRBJ1-2, with D tentatively TRBD1 (5 bases). The germline V gene has CDR1 MNHEY and CDR2 SMNVEV (reference sequence). The germline V and J ends were trimmed by 8 bases and 5 bases, with 15 bases remaining between them. CDR3 size: 13 residues. CDR3 in amino acids: CASGPAGGYGYTF. CDR3 sequence (DNA): TGTGCCAGCGGCCCTGCGGGGGGGTATGGCTACACCTTC.

The chain is built from TRBV6-1 and TRBJ2-1; 11 bases are a match to TRBD1. The CDR3 runs to 15 residues. Germline CDR1 MNHNS, CDR2 SASEGT. The ends lost 0 bases at V and 8 bases at J; junction bases unmatched: 3. This chain's CDR3 is CASSEADRGPDEQFF. CDR3 DNA: TGTGCCAGCAGTGAAGCGGACAGGGGGCCCGATGAGCAGTTCTTC.

V usage is TRBV28 and J usage is TRBJ2-1, with TRBD2 matching over 7 bases. The CDR3 totals 15 residues. CDR1 is MDHEN and CDR2 is SYDVKM in the germline V gene. J gave up 6 bases and V 8 bases, and 13 bases lay outside the gene matches. CDR3 sequence: CASEPEAGVRNEQFF. In DNA, the CDR3 is TGTGCCAGCGAGCCTGAGGCGGGAGTTCGCAATGAGCAGTTCTTC. The full variable domain, in which reference TRBV28 and TRBJ2-1 provide the parts outside the CDR3, is DVKVTQSSRYLVKRTGEKVFLECVQDMDHENMFWYRQDPGLGLRLIYFSYDVKMKEKGDIPEGYSVSREKKERFSLILESASTNQTSMYLCASEPEAGVRNEQFFGPGTRLTVL.

The J gene is TRBJ1-2, the V gene TRBV7-9; possible D gene TRBD1, 5 bases. V gave up 5 bases and J gave up 8 bases, with 18 bases separating them. The CDR3 has 14 amino acids. Per the germline V gene, CDR1 is SEHNR and CDR2 is FQNEAQ (reference sequence). The CDR3 sequence: CASSQARDAGGYTF. In DNA form, the CDR3 reads TGTGCCAGCAGCCAAGCCAGGGACGCAGGGGGCTACACCTTC.

J is TRBJ2-7 and V is TRBV5-1; tentative D call: TRBD2 (5 bases). V gave up 2 bases and J gave up 4 bases, with 10 bases separating them. The CDR3 loop spans 13 amino acids. Germline V gene sequence: CDR1 SGHRS, CDR2 YFSETQ. This CDR3 is CASSLADGYEQYF. For the CDR3, the DNA is TGCGCCAGCAGCTTAGCGGATGGTTACGAGCAGTACTTC.